Below are 21 T cell receptor beta chains sequenced from a single sample in a study of blood T cell repertoires in COVID-19. Method: immunoSEQ multiplex PCR; TCRdb's copy keeps in-frame clones and lacks some. Counted here are 100,000 to 120,000 clones, roughly 80% occurring once; the ten biggest clones make up roughly 10%. Sequenced: peripheral blood. Source of these receptors: an older woman with acute or convalescent COVID-19.

This sequence joins TRBV5-4 and TRBJ1-5, with TRBD1 identical over 8 bases. The germline V gene encodes CDR1 SGHNT and CDR2 YYREEE (reference sequence). The CDR3 totals 13 residues. V lost 4 bases to trimming and J lost 5 bases; unmatched junction nucleotides: 2. The CDR3 DNA follows: TGTGCCAGCAGCGTACAGGGGGATCAGCCCCAGCATTTT. Its protein product is CASSVQGDQPQHF.

V gene TRBV27 combines with J gene TRBJ1-1, with TRBD1 identical over 7 bases. Losses at the gene ends were 11 bases for V and 3 bases for J; bases not matched to a gene: 6. The CDR3 has 12 amino acids. Germline loops: CDR1 MNHEY, CDR2 SMNVEV (reference sequence). CDR3 nucleotides: TGTGCCGTAGGGGGCAGGTACACTGAAGCTTTCTTT. Translating it yields CAVGGRYTEAFF.

A few counts support this clone. The chain recombines TRBV4-3 with TRBJ1-5; possible D gene TRBD1, 6 bases. Between the trimmed V and J ends, which lost 1 base and 6 bases, there was a span of 10 bases. The CDR3 is 14 residues long. Germline V gene sequence: CDR1 LGHNA, CDR2 YSLEER. The CDR3: CASSQGQGSQPQHF. CDR3 in DNA: TGCGCCAGCAGCCAAGGCCAGGGGAGTCAGCCCCAGCATTTT.

The chain links TRBV9 to TRBJ1-2, with TRBD1 as a possible D gene (6 bases). Germline V gene sequence: CDR1 SGDLS, CDR2 YYNGEE. V lost 4 bases, J lost 6 bases, and 13 bases lay in between. This CDR3 has 13 amino acids. The CDR3 protein is CASSLARGHGYTF. CDR3 bases: TGTGCCAGCAGCCTAGCGCGGGGGCATGGCTACACCTTC.

This clone came up once. The chain carries TRBV6-4 and TRBJ1-4, with TRBD1 matching 7 bases. The CDR3 covers 13 residues. CDR1 and CDR2 from the germline V gene are MRHNA and SNTAGT. Trimming removed 5 bases from V and 7 bases from J; junction bases left unmatched: 4. DNA of the CDR3: TGTGCCAGCAGTACGAACAGGGGTGAAAAACTGTTTTTT. It is translated as CASSTNRGEKLFF.

The rearrangement joins TRBV23-1 to TRBJ2-7, with D perhaps TRBD1 (5 bases). TRBV23-1 is given ORF status, its function remaining uncertain. Trimming took off 0 bases at V and 3 bases at J, with 12 bases between the two ends. The CDR3 extends over 15 amino acids. The chain's CDR3 is CASSQSGRFDYEQYF. In nucleotides, the CDR3 is TGCGCCAGCAGTCAATCGGGGCGGTTCGACTACGAGCAGTACTTC.

The chain has TRBV7-2 and TRBJ1-1; D perhaps matches TRBD1 (6 bases). This CDR3 has 14 amino acids. CDR1 SGHTA and CDR2 FQGNSA come from the germline V gene. Trimming removed 1 base from V and 6 bases from J, with 12 bases in between. The CDR3 DNA follows: TGTGCCAGCAGCTTAGGCAGGGGTGAGGCTGAAGCTTTCTTT. This translates into CASSLGRGEAEAFF.

The chain combines TRBV19 with TRBJ1-1; D gene ambiguous. Germline V gene data show CDR1 as LNHDA and CDR2 as SQIVND (reference sequence). The CDR3 loop spans 12 amino acids. The V and J ends lost 5 bases and 4 bases respectively, with 8 bases between them. CDR3 residues: CASSVSGTEAFF. The CDR3 DNA reads TGTGCCAGTAGTGTGTCCGGCACTGAAGCTTTCTTT.

This sequence joins TRBV5-1 and TRBJ2-3, with D possibly matching TRBD1 (6 bases). CDR1 and CDR2 (germline): SGHRS, YFSETQ. Trimming took 0 bases from V and 5 from J, leaving 22 bases between them. The CDR3 runs to 18 residues. This chain's CDR3 is CASSLGAQGTGPVDTQYF. CDR3 nucleotides: TGCGCCAGCAGCTTGGGGGCCCAGGGAACAGGGCCCGTAGATACGCAGTATTTT.

The chain couples TRBV27 to TRBJ1-5; the match to TRBD1 covers 9 bases. The CDR3 consists of 14 residues. Trimming at V came to 5 bases and at J to 9 bases, leaving 8 bases not matched to a gene. In germline, CDR1 is MNHEY, CDR2 SMNVEV (reference sequence). CDR3 nucleotide sequence: TGTGCCAGCAGTGGACAGGGGATCCTTTGGCCCCAGCATTTT. This codes for CASSGQGILWPQHF.

The chain recombines TRBV12-3 or TRBV12-4 with TRBJ2-1; D may be TRBD1 (5 bases). This CDR3 region has 12 residues. V was clipped by 5 bases and J by 4 bases, with 6 bases between them. In DNA, the CDR3 is TGTGCCAGCAGTAGACAGTACAATGAGCAGTTCTTC. Translating gives CASSRQYNEQFF.

The chain couples TRBV20-1 to TRBJ2-7; tentatively, D is TRBD1 (5 bases). The CDR3 is made up of 11 amino acids. Germline CDR1 reads DFQATT; CDR2 reads SNEGSKA (reference sequence). V was trimmed by 4 bases and J by 4 bases, leaving 8 bases between them. CDR3 bases: TGCAGTGCTACTACAGGTTACGAGCAGTACTTC. The encoded protein is CSATTGYEQYF.

The V call is TRBV30, the J call TRBJ1-6; 8 bases are shared with TRBD1. This CDR3 comprises 14 residues. Trimming removed 0 bases from V and 7 bases from J; junction bases left unmatched: 2. The germline V gene has CDR1 GTSNPN and CDR2 SVGIG (reference sequence). CDR3 in DNA: TGTGCCTGGAGTGTAGGGACAGGCAATTCACCCCTCCACTTT. As protein: CAWSVGTGNSPLHF.

The chain uses TRBV7-6 and TRBJ2-3, with TRBD2 identical over 11 bases. CDR1 and CDR2 from the germline V gene are SGHVS and FNYEAQ. This CDR3 region has 15 residues. Trimming took 0 bases from V and 4 from J; bases not matched to a gene: 0. The CDR3 bases are TGTGCCAGCAGCTTAGCTAGCGGGAGGGCAGATACGCAGTATTTT. It yields the protein CASSLASGRADTQYF.

The genes are TRBV11-2 and TRBJ1-5; D possibly corresponds to TRBD1 (6 bases). Germline assignment: CDR1 SGHAT and CDR2 FQNNGV. The CDR3 is 13 amino acids. Trimming stripped 4 bases from V and 11 bases from J, with 15 bases between. CDR3 amino acids: CASSWDIGVAQHF. The DNA of the CDR3 is TGTGCCAGCAGCTGGGACATCGGGGTGGCCCAGCATTTT.

This chain connects TRBV7-2 to TRBJ1-3, with D perhaps TRBD1 (6 bases). Germline CDR1 SGHTA, CDR2 FQGNSA. Trimming left V 6 bases short and J 0 bases short, with 12 bases between. The CDR3 contains 15 residues. CDR3 DNA sequence: TGTGCCAGCAGTTTGGGGGCCGGCTCTGGAAACACCATATATTTT. Its translation is CASSLGAGSGNTIYF.

The rearrangement uses TRBV7-2 and TRBJ1-1, with a tentative D call TRBD1 (6 bases). Germline V CDR1 and CDR2: SGHTA, FQGNSA. There are 14 residues in the CDR3. V lost 5 bases and J lost 4, with 14 bases in between. DNA of the CDR3: TGTGCCAGCAGCCCGCAACAGGGTACCACTGAAGCTTTCTTT. This sequence encodes CASSPQQGTTEAFF.

V usage is TRBV20-1 and J usage is TRBJ1-1, with a possible D match to TRBD1 (6 bases). Germline assignment: CDR1 DFQATT and CDR2 SNEGSKA (reference sequence). The V end lost 3 bases, the J end lost 2 bases, and 10 bases lay between the germline ends. The length of the CDR3 is 13 residues. The CDR3 sequence: CSASEGGNTEAFF. In DNA, the CDR3 is TGCAGTGCTAGTGAGGGGGGAAACACTGAAGCTTTCTTT.

The rearrangement links TRBV5-4 to TRBJ2-7; 8 nucleotides line up with TRBD1. Germline V gives CDR1 SGHNT, CDR2 YYREEE (reference sequence). V lost 4 bases to trimming and J lost 3 bases; unmatched junction nucleotides: 12. The CDR3 has 16 residues. CDR3 nucleotides: TGTGCCAGCAGCCCGCGGGCCCAGGGGGCTTACTACGAGCAGTACTTC. Protein sequence: CASSPRAQGAYYEQYF.

V and J are TRBV21-1 and TRBJ2-7; TRBD1 is the table's D call and was not checked against the DNA. TRBV21-1 is a listed pseudogene. The CDR3 covers 17 residues. CDR3 DNA: TGTGCCAGCACCCCTCGAGGACAGCTATATGAAGTCTACGAGCAGTACTTC. This sequence encodes CASTPRGQLYEVYEQYF.

The V call is TRBV2, the J call TRBJ1-5; weak D call: TRBD1 (6 bases). The CDR3 sequence is 17 residues long. Germline V gene sequence: CDR1 SNHLY, CDR2 FYNNEI. Trimming pared 2 bases from V and 3 bases from J, leaving 17 bases between. CDR3 region: CASSESSRQGYNQPQHF. In DNA form, the CDR3 reads TGTGCCAGCAGTGAATCCTCAAGGCAGGGGTACAATCAGCCCCAGCATTTT.